This T cell receptor (beta chain) was captured in a study of cytotoxic CD8 clonotypes in ibrutinib-treated CLL. Study information: The patient breakdown showed about ten relapsed/refractory and approximately 15 treatment-naive cases, with 17 IGHV unmutated.

The CDR3 spans 14 residues. Germline V gene data show CDR1 as MNHNS and CDR2 as SASEGT. The trim removed 4 bases at V and 5 bases at J, leaving 5 bases unmatched. TCRdb's table, derived via immunoSEQ multiplex PCR, lists solely in-frame clones and lacks some. The data contain fewer than 400,000 clones, about 64% of them singletons. This chain joins TRBV6-1 and TRBJ2-5; 9 bases line up with TRBD1. The sample was PBMCs, taken after 36 months of ibrutinib treatment. This sequence was found in a human donor with chronic lymphocytic leukemia. CDR3 sequence: CASSGLQGAETQYF. In DNA, the CDR3 is TGTGCCAGCAGTGGACTACAGGGGGCTGAGACCCAGTACTTC.